Each of the 2 T cell receptor beta chains below was sequenced from the same sample in a study of PD-1 blockade in classical Hodgkin lymphoma. Produced via immunoSEQ multiplex PCR; TCRdb's table is partial and in-frame only. Of around 36,000 clones listed, over 75% are singletons. Following autologous stem cell transplantation, relapse occurred in every patient, and exposure to brentuximab vedotin varied. With magnetic negative selection, CD4+ T cells were purified from PBMCs that had been thawed. The specimen was CD4+ T cells from blood, collected at baseline. These receptors all stem from a human donor with classical Hodgkin lymphoma.

The genes are TRBV11-2 and TRBJ2-2; TRBD2 agrees at 13 bases. The length of the CDR3 is 19 residues. J lost 5 bases, V lost 8 bases, and 17 bases had no gene match. Per germline, CDR1 SGHAT and CDR2 FQNNGV. The CDR3 nucleotides are TGTGCCAGCTACTGGATAGGACTAGCGGGAGTTCGGGGGACCGGGGAGCTGTTTTTT. This codes for CASYWIGLAGVRGTGELFF.

The chain carries TRBV5-1 and TRBJ2-7; D gene uncertain. Germline loops: CDR1 SGHRS, CDR2 YFSETQ. The CDR3 consists of 15 residues. V lost 0 bases, J lost 0 bases, and 10 bases lay in between. The CDR3 region is CASSLGGPSSYEQYF. The DNA of the CDR3 is TGCGCCAGCAGCTTGGGTGGCCCGAGCTCCTACGAGCAGTACTTC.